The rows below give T cell receptor beta chains drawn from one sample of a study of T cell responses to AZD1222 COVID-19 vaccine. Clones were sequenced by immunoSEQ multiplex PCR, and TCRdb holds only the in-frame ones, with some missing. The table includes about 140,000 clones, about 90% detected once. The input for sequencing was peripheral blood, taken on day 0 of AZD1222 vaccination. The receptors originated from an adult in good health. CDR3s include the opening cysteine and the closing phenylalanine or tryptophan. D genes are given only for firm matches. Some rows mark clone size as missing; the rest say once, few, many or name a class of expanded clone.

J gene	D gene	V gene	clone size	CDR3 protein	CDR3 DNA
TRBJ1-4	-	TRBV3-1/TRBV3-2	-	CASSQDSANEKLFF	TGTGCCAGCAGCCAAGATTCGGCTAATGAAAAACTGTTTTTT
TRBJ1-2	-	TRBV6-6	-	CASSYTSSDYTF	TGTGCCAGCAGTTACACCTCATCTGACTACACCTTC
TRBJ2-2	-	TRBV7-3	-	CASSLSPRGPPGELFF	TGTGCCAGCAGCTTATCGCCGCGGGGGCCTCCCGGGGAGCTGTTTTTT
TRBJ1-5	-	TRBV19	-	CATAIGGGDYEPQHF	TGTGCCACCGCCATCGGGGGAGGGGATTACGAGCCCCAGCATTTT
TRBJ2-7	-	TRBV28	-	CASSLLPDRSYEQYF	TGTGCCAGCAGTTTACTCCCTGACAGGAGCTACGAGCAGTACTTC
TRBJ1-2	-	TRBV19	few	CASRFQENYGYTF	TGTGCCAGTAGATTTCAGGAGAACTATGGCTACACCTTC
TRBJ2-1	TRBD2	TRBV11-3	-	CASSEGLAGVNEQFF	TGTGCCAGCAGCGAAGGACTAGCGGGAGTTAATGAGCAGTTCTTC
TRBJ1-6	TRBD1	TRBV7-2	-	CASSHTGGGSPLHF	TGTGCCAGCAGCCACACAGGGGGGGGGTCACCCCTCCACTTT
TRBJ2-6	-	TRBV19	-	CASSRPGAGANVLTF	TGTGCCAGTAGTCGTCCGGGGGCTGGGGCCAACGTCCTGACTTTC
TRBJ2-4	-	TRBV2	-	CASKDIQYF	TGTGCCAGCAAGGACATTCAGTACTTC
TRBJ2-2	TRBD2	TRBV27	few	CASSFRLAGELFF	TGTGCCAGCAGTTTCCGACTAGCTGGGGAGCTGTTTTTT
TRBJ2-3	-	TRBV7-9	-	CASPDFDTDTQYF	TGTGCCAGCCCAGACTTCGACACAGATACGCAGTATTTT
TRBJ2-7	-	TRBV6-5	-	CASSPRALDYEQYF	TGTGCCAGCAGTCCCCGGGCACTCGACTACGAGCAGTACTTC
TRBJ1-2	TRBD1	TRBV18	-	CASSPRRDSYGYTF	TGTGCCAGCTCACCACGGAGGGACAGCTATGGCTACACCTTC
TRBJ1-2	-	TRBV7-2	-	CASSFSQASNYGYTF	TGTGCCAGCAGCTTCTCCCAGGCTTCGAACTATGGCTACACCTTC
TRBJ2-7	TRBD1	TRBV11-2	-	CASSSMEDREYF	TGTGCCAGCAGCTCTATGGAGGACAGGGAGTACTTC
TRBJ1-6	TRBD1	TRBV5-1	few	CASSLRQGGNSPLHF	TGCGCCAGCAGCTTGCGACAGGGAGGAAATTCACCCCTCCACTTT
TRBJ2-2	-	TRBV18	-	CASSWSFIGGEANTGELFF	TGTGCCAGCTCATGGAGTTTTATCGGTGGGGAGGCGAACACCGGGGAGCTGTTTTTT
TRBJ1-1	-	TRBV19	-	CASHIRAKVRGTEAFF	TGTGCCAGCCACATCCGGGCCAAGGTTCGAGGCACTGAAGCTTTCTTT
TRBJ2-7	TRBD2	TRBV6-2/TRBV6-3	-	CASSLTSSYEQYF	TGTGCCAGCAGTCTGACTAGCAGTTACGAGCAGTACTTC
TRBJ2-1	-	TRBV12-3/TRBV12-4	-	CASSNQKGSEQFF	TGTGCCAGCAGTAACCAGAAAGGGAGTGAGCAGTTCTTC
TRBJ1-5	-	TRBV15	-	CATSVLRQPQHF	TGTGCCACCAGTGTATTGCGCCAGCCCCAGCATTTT
TRBJ2-7	TRBD1	TRBV29-1	-	CSVVFPTGAYEQYF	TGCAGCGTTGTTTTTCCTACAGGGGCCTACGAGCAGTACTTC
TRBJ2-7	TRBD1	TRBV19	-	CASSIGGTGIYEQYF	TGTGCCAGTAGTATTGGCGGGACAGGGATTTACGAGCAGTACTTC
TRBJ1-1	-	TRBV12-3/TRBV12-4	-	CASRHAANTEAFF	TGTGCCAGCCGACATGCCGCGAACACTGAAGCTTTCTTT
TRBJ1-1	-	TRBV4-2	-	CASNGRDTEAFF	TGTGCTTCCAACGGGAGGGACACTGAAGCTTTCTTT
TRBJ1-1	TRBD1	TRBV28	-	CATGQGGASGTEAFF	TGTGCCACAGGACAGGGGGGGGCGTCAGGCACTGAAGCTTTCTTT
TRBJ2-7	TRBD2	TRBV6-5	-	CASTPNTGGLYEQYF	TGTGCCAGCACCCCTAATACGGGGGGGCTCTACGAGCAGTACTTC
TRBJ1-6	-	TRBV6-4	-	CASSDSGNSPLHF	TGTGCCAGCAGTGACTCAGGGAATTCACCCCTCCACTTT
TRBJ2-1	TRBD2	TRBV4-2	few	CASSQGLAGAYNEQFF	TGTGCCAGCAGCCAAGGCCTAGCGGGAGCCTACAATGAGCAGTTCTTC
TRBJ2-1	-	TRBV4-2	few	CASSQGGSEQFF	TGTGCCAGCAGCCAAGGAGGGAGTGAGCAGTTCTTC
TRBJ1-6	-	TRBV25-1	-	CASTRQGNNSPLHF	TGTGCCAGCACCCGGCAGGGCAATAATTCACCCCTCCACTTT
TRBJ2-1	-	TRBV7-3	-	CASRETGDTNEQFF	TGTGCCAGCAGAGAGACAGGAGACACCAATGAGCAGTTCTTC
TRBJ2-7	-	TRBV6-6	-	CASSPSGAGEYF	TGTGCCAGCAGCCCCTCGGGGGCTGGGGAGTACTTC
TRBJ1-4	TRBD1	TRBV4-1	-	CASSQAPTGGANEKLFF	TGCGCCAGCAGCCAAGCCCCGACAGGGGGTGCTAATGAAAAACTGTTTTTT
TRBJ1-5	-	TRBV2	-	CASSEARGHQPQHF	TGTGCCAGCAGTGAAGCAAGGGGTCACCAGCCCCAGCATTTT
TRBJ2-7	-	TRBV7-6	-	CASSSRSGIVSYEQYF	TGTGCCAGCAGCTCCCGATCAGGGATAGTTTCCTACGAGCAGTACTTC
TRBJ2-7	-	TRBV9	-	CASSPEASYEQYF	TGTGCCAGCAGCCCGGAGGCCTCCTACGAGCAGTACTTC
TRBJ1-1	-	TRBV10-3	once	CAISEQPVTEAFF	TGTGCCATCAGCGAACAGCCAGTTACTGAAGCTTTCTTT
TRBJ1-2	-	TRBV12-3/TRBV12-4	once	CASSLGGSGYTF	TGTGCCAGCAGTTTGGGGGGATCAGGCTACACCTTC
TRBJ1-2	-	TRBV5-4	-	CASSFVSHLNYGYTF	TGTGCCAGCAGCTTCGTCTCGCACCTAAACTATGGCTACACCTTC
TRBJ1-2	-	TRBV15	-	CATSRTGSGYGYTF	TGTGCCACCAGCCGTACGGGGTCTGGATATGGCTACACCTTC
TRBJ2-3	-	TRBV6-5	-	CASRDPDTQYF	TGTGCCAGCAGAGATCCAGATACGCAGTATTTT
TRBJ2-3	-	TRBV14	few	CASSLTHGRPSLHTQYF	TGTGCCAGCAGCCTCACACATGGGAGGCCCTCCCTCCATACGCAGTATTTT
TRBJ1-2	TRBD1	TRBV23-1	-	CASILKQGHYGYTF	TGCGCCAGCATACTCAAACAGGGGCACTATGGCTACACCTTC
TRBJ2-1	TRBD2	TRBV7-2	-	CASRTSGYNEQFF	TGTGCCAGCAGGACTAGCGGCTACAATGAGCAGTTCTTC
TRBJ1-1	-	TRBV7-2	-	CASSPQPPNTEAFF	TGTGCCAGCAGCCCTCAGCCCCCTAACACTGAAGCTTTCTTT
TRBJ2-7	-	TRBV7-2	-	CASSLGSSSAYEQYF	TGTGCCAGCAGCTTAGGGTCTAGCAGCGCCTACGAGCAGTACTTC
TRBJ1-1	-	TRBV25-1	few	CASSPYYPGGITEAFF	TGTGCCAGCAGTCCCTACTACCCGGGGGGGATTACTGAAGCTTTCTTT
TRBJ2-1	TRBD2	TRBV10-3	-	CAISKAGGYNEQFF	TGTGCCATCAGTAAAGCGGGAGGGTACAATGAGCAGTTCTTC
TRBJ1-5	-	TRBV7-2	-	CASSLDGYQPQHF	TGTGCCAGCAGCTTAGATGGGTACCAGCCCCAGCATTTT
TRBJ1-2	-	TRBV11-3	once	CASSLDNTGYGYTF	TGTGCCAGCAGCTTAGACAACACTGGCTATGGCTACACCTTC
TRBJ1-1	TRBD1	TRBV7-8	-	CASSPDTGQGAKTEAFF	TGTGCCAGCAGCCCGGATACGGGACAGGGGGCTAAAACTGAAGCTTTCTTT
TRBJ1-2	-	TRBV4-3	-	CASSQLGLGANYGYTF	TGCGCCAGCAGCCAATTGGGACTGGGAGCTAACTATGGCTACACCTTC